The 22 T cell receptor beta chains presented below share a single source sample, sequenced in a study of shared clonotypes between healthy human individuals. Terminally differentiated effector memory CD45RA+ cells were left out of the naive CD8 fraction, which was CD45RO-negative and positively selected for CCR7. The assay was immunoSEQ multiplex PCR, and TCRdb's table has in-frame clones only and misses some. The data hold roughly 2,000,000 clones, with approximately 94% observed a single time. The sequenced material came from naive CD8+ T cells sorted from blood. All receptors come from a young man in good health.

The chain is built from TRBV27 and TRBJ1-6, with 9 bases lining up with TRBD1. The V gene end was trimmed by 8 bases and the J gene end by 4 bases; junction bases not matched to a gene: 0. The germline CDR1 and CDR2 sequences are MNHEY and SMNVEV (reference sequence). The CDR3 is 13 residues long. CDR3 sequence reads: CASGQGYNSPLHF. CDR3 nucleotide sequence: TGTGCCAGCGGACAGGGGTATAATTCACCCCTCCACTTT.

The chain recombines TRBV30 with TRBJ2-2; D might be TRBD1 (5 bases). The CDR3 extends over 13 amino acids. Trimming took 6 bases from V and 0 from J, leaving 8 bases between them. Germline V lookup: CDR1 GTSNPN, CDR2 SVGIG (reference sequence). CDR3 region: CACTGPNTGELFF. DNA for the CDR3: TGTGCCTGCACAGGACCGAACACCGGGGAGCTGTTTTTT.

The rearrangement uses TRBV29-1 and TRBJ2-5, with D unclear. V was clipped by 7 bases and J by 1 base, with 16 bases between them. The CDR3 is 14 amino acids. Germline assignment: CDR1 SQVTM and CDR2 ANQGSEA. The CDR3 region has the DNA TGCAGCGCCCGACAAATGGACGGCCAAGAGACCCAGTACTTC. Translating it yields CSARQMDGQETQYF.

CDR3 DNA: TGTGCCAGCAGTTACTCTTCCGGGGGAAGCAATCAGCCCCAGCATTTT. Its protein is CASSYSSGGSNQPQHF. This chain links TRBV6-6 with TRBJ1-5, with D possibly matching TRBD1 (5 bases). Germline-derived CDR1 and CDR2 are MNHNY and SVGAGI (reference sequence). The CDR3 totals 16 residues. Trimming left V 0 bases short and J 1 base short, with 10 bases between.

The chain is built from TRBV21-1 and TRBJ2-7; no check of the table's D call, TRBD2, against the DNA was made. TRBV21-1 is designated a pseudogene. The CDR3 has 13 residues. The chain's CDR3 is CASSKVAVYEQYF. The CDR3 nucleotides read TGTGCCAGCAGCAAAGTGGCGGTCTACGAGCAGTACTTC.

This sequence joins TRBV7-2 and TRBJ2-1; 12 nucleotides match TRBD2. From germline, CDR1 is SGHTA and CDR2 FQGNSA. This CDR3 has 15 amino acids. Germline trimming cut 2 bases from V and 9 bases from J; bases unmatched to any gene: 5. Here the CDR3 DNA reads TGTGCCAGCAGCTTAATCTCGACTAGCGGGAGTGAGCAGTTCTTC. It is translated as CASSLISTSGSEQFF.

The J gene is TRBJ1-2, the V gene TRBV14; D not certain. V was trimmed by 1 base and J by 4 bases, leaving 13 bases between them. This CDR3 region has 15 residues. Germline values: CDR1 SGHDN, CDR2 FVKESK. CDR3 region: CASSQVDVRSYGYTF. CDR3 bases: TGTGCCAGCAGCCAAGTGGACGTGCGAAGCTATGGCTACACCTTC.

This sequence joins TRBV7-9 and TRBJ2-3, with a weak D call TRBD2 (6 bases). Trimming left V 7 bases short and J 6 bases short, with 17 bases between. Germline CDR1 and CDR2: SEHNR and FQNEAQ (reference sequence). This CDR3 has 14 amino acids. The CDR3 reads CASTLGGAVDTQYF. CDR3 sequence (DNA): TGTGCCAGCACCCTTGGCGGGGCGGTGGATACGCAGTATTTT.

The chain joins TRBV27 to TRBJ1-4; 7 bases map to TRBD1. The germline V gene encodes CDR1 MNHEY and CDR2 SMNVEV (reference sequence). The CDR3 is 16 amino acids. The V segment lost 7 bases and the J segment 4 bases; nucleotides outside the gene matches: 12. CDR3 in DNA: TGTGCCAGCACCCCGAGCTGGGGACAGCATAATGAAAAACTGTTTTTT. Amino acid sequence: CASTPSWGQHNEKLFF.

V and J are TRBV5-4 and TRBJ2-1, with D hard to call. This CDR3 comprises 11 residues. Germline V gene data show CDR1 as SGHNT and CDR2 as YYREEE (reference sequence). V shed 4 bases and J shed 6 bases, with 5 bases lying between them. CDR3 nucleotides: TGTGCCAGCAGCACTGGCAATGAGCAGTTCTTC. The encoded protein is CASSTGNEQFF.

To note about this clone: Other DNA sequences in this specimen translate into the identical CDR3. The V gene is TRBV19, the J gene TRBJ2-2; no clear D. Trimming shortened V by 3 bases and J by 6 bases, and 5 bases separated the two germline ends. Germline lookup yields CDR1 LNHDA and CDR2 SQIVND (reference sequence). CDR3 length: 12 residues. DNA of the CDR3: TGTGCCAGTAGTATGGGATCCGGGGAGCTGTTTTTT. Translation: CASSMGSGELFF.

V and J are TRBV4-1 and TRBJ1-3; D perhaps matches TRBD1 (5 bases). The CDR3 length is 17 residues. CDR1 and CDR2 from the germline V gene are MGHRA and YSYEKL. V gave up 4 bases and J gave up 0 bases, with 16 bases separating them. In DNA, the CDR3 is TGCGCCAGCAGCCTCAGGGCTCAGAAAAGCTCTGGAAACACCATATATTTT. Translation: CASSLRAQKSSGNTIYF.

The CDR3 DNA reads TGTGCCAGTAGTATCACGGACGGGGACTATGGCTACACCTTC. This codes for CASSITDGDYGYTF. The chain employs TRBV19 and TRBJ1-2; D remains unclear. Germline V lookup: CDR1 LNHDA, CDR2 SQIVND (reference sequence). The CDR3 covers 14 residues. Trimming left V 3 bases short and J 3 bases short, with 11 bases between.

The chain links TRBV28 to TRBJ2-5, with D possibly being TRBD1 (5 bases). The CDR3 totals 14 residues. CDR1 MDHEN and CDR2 SYDVKM come from the germline V gene. Trimming took off 6 bases at V and 4 bases at J, with 15 bases between the two ends. This CDR3 reads CASSPGPAGETQYF. In nucleotides, the CDR3 is TGTGCCAGCAGCCCAGGGCCGGCTGGAGAGACCCAGTACTTC.

Here the CDR3 reads CASSLGMGHEQYF. The CDR3 DNA is TGTGCCAGCAGCTTAGGGATGGGCCACGAGCAGTACTTC. The rearrangement joins TRBV7-2 to TRBJ2-7; D gene ambiguous. Trimming removed 1 base from V and 5 bases from J, with 9 bases in between. Germline V CDR1 and CDR2: SGHTA, FQGNSA. CDR3 size: 13 residues. Filled out from reference TRBV7-2 and TRBJ2-7, the complete variable domain reads GAGVSQSPSNKVTEKGKDVELRCDPISGHTALYWYRQSLGQGLEFLIYFQGNSAPDKSGLPSDRFSAERTGGSVSTLTIQRTQQEDSAVYLCASSLGMGHEQYFGPGTRLTVT.

J is TRBJ2-1 and V is TRBV7-3; 7 bases are shared with TRBD2. The CDR3 is made up of 14 amino acids. The V and J ends lost 2 bases and 6 bases, in that order; junction bases with no gene match: 4. Germline CDR1 reads SGHTA; CDR2 reads FQGTGA. CDR3 in amino acids: CASSLGDYANEQFF. Here the CDR3 DNA reads TGTGCCAGCAGCTTAGGGGACTACGCCAATGAGCAGTTCTTC.

V gene TRBV10-3 combines with J gene TRBJ2-6; D possibly corresponds to TRBD1 (5 bases). The CDR3 is 20 residues long. V shed 4 bases and J shed 2 bases, with 24 bases lying between them. Germline loops: CDR1 ENHRY, CDR2 SYGVKD. The CDR3 sequence: CAISAPVVTQAPTGANVLTF. The CDR3 region has the DNA TGTGCCATCAGTGCTCCAGTTGTAACACAGGCCCCGACTGGGGCCAACGTCCTGACTTTC.

The V call is TRBV15, the J call TRBJ2-2, with D hard to call. Trimming removed 2 bases from V and 1 base from J, with 11 bases in between. Germline V gene data show CDR1 as LNHNV and CDR2 as YYDKDF (reference sequence). The CDR3 length is 16 residues. The CDR3 DNA reads TGTGCCACCAGCAGACCTAGGTGGCAGAACACCGGGGAGCTGTTTTTT. It yields the protein CATSRPRWQNTGELFF.

The CDR3 here is CASSYGAGAIEQFF. The CDR3 DNA sequence: TGTGCCAGCAGTTACGGGGCGGGAGCAATTGAGCAGTTCTTC. The chain employs TRBV6-5 and TRBJ2-1; 7 nucleotides line up with TRBD2. CDR3 size: 14 residues. Trimming removed 2 bases from V and 9 bases from J; junction bases left unmatched: 7. In germline, CDR1 is MNHEY, CDR2 SVGAGI.

The V and J genes are TRBV5-6 and TRBJ2-7; D ambiguous. CDR3 length: 14 amino acids. Germline loops: CDR1 SGHDT, CDR2 YYEEEE. Between the trimmed V and J ends, which lost 3 bases and 6 bases, there was a span of 16 bases. CDR3 amino acids: CASSSDAYLREQYF. The DNA of the CDR3 is TGTGCCAGCAGCTCGGACGCTTATCTCCGCGAGCAGTACTTC.

Remarks on this clone: Other DNA variants within this sample encode the same CDR3. This CDR3 is CASSIVGNSYEQYF. CDR3 sequence (DNA): TGTGCCAGTAGTATTGTGGGGAACTCCTACGAGCAGTACTTC. The V and J genes are TRBV19 and TRBJ2-7; D not resolved. Looked up from germline, CDR1 is LNHDA and CDR2 is SQIVND (reference sequence). The CDR3 has 14 residues. Trimming pared 3 bases from V and 0 bases from J, leaving 9 bases between.

The rearrangement links TRBV15 to TRBJ2-7; TRBD1 or TRBD2 may be the D gene (6 bases each). Germline CDR1 LNHNV, CDR2 YYDKDF (reference sequence). V shed 5 bases and J shed 6 bases, with 17 bases lying between them. The CDR3 contains 14 residues. In nucleotides, the CDR3 is TGTGCCACCAGCCCTAGGGGGGCAGGTATCGAGCAGTACTTC. It is translated as CATSPRGAGIEQYF.